A selection of T cell receptor beta chains follows, all from one sample in a study of T cell responses to AZD1222 COVID-19 vaccine. Libraries were prepared by immunoSEQ multiplex PCR; TCRdb keeps only in-frame clonotypes and omits some of them. The table includes roughly 86,000 clones, less than 85% detected once. This sample comprised peripheral blood, obtained 28 days after the second AZD1222 dose. These receptors were collected from an adult who received the AZD1222 COVID-19 vaccine. Both conserved end residues are part of each CDR3. The D gene is left open where the match is weak. Part of the rows lack a size; the others show once, few, many or a class for expanded clones.

d_call: -; clone_size: -; v_call: TRBV29-1; j_call: TRBJ2-1; cdr3_length: 14; cdr3_nt: TGCAGCGCCAGGACTGGAAGCTCCTACAATGAGCAGTTCTTC; cdr3_aa: CSARTGSSYNEQFF
d_call: -; clone_size: -; v_call: TRBV29-1; j_call: TRBJ2-3; cdr3_length: 13; cdr3_nt: TGCAGCGTTGAACCCGGTAGCACAGATACGCAGTATTTT; cdr3_aa: CSVEPGSTDTQYF
d_call: -; clone_size: -; v_call: TRBV4-2; j_call: TRBJ1-4; cdr3_length: 14; cdr3_nt: TGTGCCAGCAGCCAAGAGGTTTTGAATGAAAAACTGTTTTTT; cdr3_aa: CASSQEVLNEKLFF
d_call: -; clone_size: -; v_call: TRBV18; j_call: TRBJ1-2; cdr3_length: 15; cdr3_nt: TGTGCCAGCTCATCCGGGACCGCCCAAGGCTATGGCTACACCTTC; cdr3_aa: CASSSGTAQGYGYTF
d_call: TRBD2; clone_size: -; v_call: TRBV9; j_call: TRBJ2-5; cdr3_length: 16; cdr3_nt: TGTGCCAGCAGCGTAGAAGCTAGCGGGAAGGGGGAGACCCAGTACTTC; cdr3_aa: CASSVEASGKGETQYF
d_call: -; clone_size: once; v_call: TRBV4-3; j_call: TRBJ2-1; cdr3_length: 17; cdr3_nt: TGCGCCAGCAGCCAAGCTAGTGGCTTCCCGACCCACAATGAGCAGTTCTTC; cdr3_aa: CASSQASGFPTHNEQFF
d_call: TRBD1; clone_size: -; v_call: TRBV28; j_call: TRBJ1-2; cdr3_length: 13; cdr3_nt: TGTGCCAGCAGTTTAATTACAGGGGCAGGCTACACCTTC; cdr3_aa: CASSLITGAGYTF
d_call: -; clone_size: -; v_call: TRBV4-3; j_call: TRBJ2-2; cdr3_length: 16; cdr3_nt: TGCGCCAGCAGCCAAGGACTCCAGCAGGGCACCGGGGAGCTGTTTTTT; cdr3_aa: CASSQGLQQGTGELFF
d_call: TRBD2; clone_size: -; v_call: TRBV27; j_call: TRBJ2-5; cdr3_length: 13; cdr3_nt: TGTGCCAGCAGCATAGCGGGACAAGAGACCCAGTACTTC; cdr3_aa: CASSIAGQETQYF
d_call: -; clone_size: -; v_call: TRBV5-1; j_call: TRBJ2-2; cdr3_length: 15; cdr3_nt: TGCGCCAGCAGTCTCAGGGGATCGAACACCGGGGAGCTGTTTTTT; cdr3_aa: CASSLRGSNTGELFF
d_call: -; clone_size: -; v_call: TRBV29-1; j_call: TRBJ1-5; cdr3_length: 15; cdr3_nt: TGCAGCGTGAGTCAGGGAAAAACAAGCAATCAGCCCCAGCATTTT; cdr3_aa: CSVSQGKTSNQPQHF
d_call: TRBD1; clone_size: -; v_call: TRBV5-1; j_call: TRBJ2-5; cdr3_length: 15; cdr3_nt: TGCGCCAGCAGTTGGCAGGGACAGTACCAAGAGACCCAGTACTTC; cdr3_aa: CASSWQGQYQETQYF
d_call: -; clone_size: -; v_call: TRBV7-6; j_call: TRBJ2-7; cdr3_length: 16; cdr3_nt: TGTGCCAGCAGCTCAGCCCCGGACTTCGGCGGTAGCGAGCAGTACTTC; cdr3_aa: CASSSAPDFGGSEQYF
d_call: TRBD2; clone_size: -; v_call: TRBV19; j_call: TRBJ2-1; cdr3_length: 12; cdr3_nt: TGTGCCAGTAGTATAGCAGCGGGGGTGCAGTTCTTC; cdr3_aa: CASSIAAGVQFF
d_call: TRBD1; clone_size: -; v_call: TRBV11-2; j_call: TRBJ2-7; cdr3_length: 17; cdr3_nt: TGTGCCAGCAGCCCCAAAGAGGGACAGGGGACCTCCTACGAGCAGTACTTC; cdr3_aa: CASSPKEGQGTSYEQYF
d_call: -; clone_size: -; v_call: TRBV12-5; j_call: TRBJ2-1; cdr3_length: 12; cdr3_nt: TGTGCTAGTGGTTTGGTTCCGGGCCACCAGTTCTTC; cdr3_aa: CASGLVPGHQFF
d_call: -; clone_size: medium-sized; v_call: TRBV7-8; j_call: TRBJ2-7; cdr3_length: 16; cdr3_nt: TGTGCCAGCAGTCGAAAACCGGCTTTAAGCTCCTACGAGCAGTACTTC; cdr3_aa: CASSRKPALSSYEQYF
d_call: -; clone_size: -; v_call: TRBV28; j_call: TRBJ1-4; cdr3_length: 15; cdr3_nt: TGTGCCAGCAGCTTTAACGGGGCAACTAATGAAAAACTGTTTTTT; cdr3_aa: CASSFNGATNEKLFF
d_call: -; clone_size: -; v_call: TRBV6-1; j_call: TRBJ2-7; cdr3_length: 16; cdr3_nt: TGTGCCAGCAGTGAGGGGAGGGGGCGATGGTTCGGAGAGCAGTACTTC; cdr3_aa: CASSEGRGRWFGEQYF
d_call: -; clone_size: -; v_call: TRBV3-1/TRBV3-2; j_call: TRBJ1-1; cdr3_length: 14; cdr3_nt: TGTGCCAGCAGCCAAGCTGGAATGGGGACTGAAGCTTTCTTT; cdr3_aa: CASSQAGMGTEAFF
d_call: -; clone_size: once; v_call: TRBV19; j_call: TRBJ1-2; cdr3_length: 14; cdr3_nt: TGTGCCAGTAGTGTGCGGACGGTTGGATATGGCTACACCTTC; cdr3_aa: CASSVRTVGYGYTF
d_call: TRBD1; clone_size: -; v_call: TRBV5-1; j_call: TRBJ2-7; cdr3_length: 13; cdr3_nt: TGCGCCAGCAGCTGGGGACAGGGCGACGAGCAGTACTTC; cdr3_aa: CASSWGQGDEQYF
d_call: -; clone_size: -; v_call: TRBV5-1; j_call: TRBJ1-6; cdr3_length: 17; cdr3_nt: TGCGCCAGCAGCAGCGTCTCAGGGACATCCTATAATTCACCCCTCCACTTT; cdr3_aa: CASSSVSGTSYNSPLHF
d_call: -; clone_size: once; v_call: TRBV13; j_call: TRBJ1-3; cdr3_length: 15; cdr3_nt: TGTGCCAGCAGCTTGGACTCACGCTCTGGAAACACCATATATTTT; cdr3_aa: CASSLDSRSGNTIYF
d_call: TRBD1; clone_size: -; v_call: TRBV19; j_call: TRBJ1-6; cdr3_length: 15; cdr3_nt: TGTGCCAGTAGTTCTGAATCACAGGGGAATTCACCCCTCCACTTT; cdr3_aa: CASSSESQGNSPLHF
d_call: -; clone_size: -; v_call: TRBV3-1/TRBV3-2; j_call: TRBJ2-5; cdr3_length: 15; cdr3_nt: TGTGCCAGCAGCCTTACGGGACGTCAAGAGGAGACCCAGTACTTC; cdr3_aa: CASSLTGRQEETQYF
d_call: -; clone_size: -; v_call: TRBV19; j_call: TRBJ2-2; cdr3_length: 14; cdr3_nt: TGTGCCAGTAGTATTGGGCACCTCACCGGGGAGCTGTTTTTT; cdr3_aa: CASSIGHLTGELFF
d_call: -; clone_size: -; v_call: TRBV4-1; j_call: TRBJ1-5; cdr3_length: 15; cdr3_nt: TGCGCCAGCAGCCAAGAGGGCGGGGAGGGGCAGCCCCAGCATTTT; cdr3_aa: CASSQEGGEGQPQHF
d_call: TRBD1; clone_size: -; v_call: TRBV7-9; j_call: TRBJ2-7; cdr3_length: 15; cdr3_nt: TGTGCCAGCAGCAACCGGGACAGGGTAACCTACGAGCAGTACTTC; cdr3_aa: CASSNRDRVTYEQYF
d_call: TRBD1; clone_size: -; v_call: TRBV19; j_call: TRBJ1-5; cdr3_length: 17; cdr3_nt: TGTGCCAGTAGTTTGGTTCAGGGGGCAAGTTTCTTTCAGCCCCAGCATTTT; cdr3_aa: CASSLVQGASFFQPQHF